This TCR beta chain stems from a study of T cells after yellow fever vaccination. Study-level results: Abundant bulk-population clonotypes could contaminate the FACS-sorted repertoires.

As for this clonotype: Its antigen is not known.

V shed 5 bases and J 4 bases; nucleotides not matched to a gene: 4. This CDR3 contains 13 residues. CDR1 SGHRS and CDR2 YFSETQ come from the germline V gene. Universal primer sites and UMIs were introduced during 5'RACE template-switching synthesis of TCR cDNA. TCRdb reprocessed the 5' RACE reads with MiXCR, giving one entry per CDR3 protein. Among about 550,000 distinct CDR3 sequences listed, roughly 21% were seen once. This clonotype originated in a young man who received the YFV17D yellow fever vaccine. The chain couples TRBV5-1 to TRBJ2-7, with 9 nucleotides matching TRBD2. The sequencing used PBMCs, collected 15 days after the yellow fever booster vaccination. The CDR3 DNA follows: TGCGCCAGCAGATTTAGCGGGAGTTACGAGCAGTACTTC. It is translated as CASRFSGSYEQYF. Drawing the rest from reference TRBV5-1 and TRBJ2-7, the complete variable domain is KAGVTQTPRYLIKTRGQQVTLSCSPISGHRSVSWYQQTPGQGLQFLFEYFSETQRNKGNFPGRFSGRQFSNSRSEMNVSTLELGDSALYLCASRFSGSYEQYFGPGTRLTVT.